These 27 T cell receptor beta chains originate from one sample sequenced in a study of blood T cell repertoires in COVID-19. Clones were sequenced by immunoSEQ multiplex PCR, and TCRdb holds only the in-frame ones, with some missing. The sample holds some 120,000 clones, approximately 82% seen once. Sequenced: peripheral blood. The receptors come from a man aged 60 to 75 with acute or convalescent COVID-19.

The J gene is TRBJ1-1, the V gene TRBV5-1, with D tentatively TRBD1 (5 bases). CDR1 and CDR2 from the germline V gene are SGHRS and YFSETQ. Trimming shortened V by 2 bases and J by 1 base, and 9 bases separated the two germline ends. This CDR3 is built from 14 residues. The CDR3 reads CASSLLTGNTEAFF. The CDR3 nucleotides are TGCGCCAGCAGCTTACTTACAGGGAACACTGAAGCTTTCTTT.

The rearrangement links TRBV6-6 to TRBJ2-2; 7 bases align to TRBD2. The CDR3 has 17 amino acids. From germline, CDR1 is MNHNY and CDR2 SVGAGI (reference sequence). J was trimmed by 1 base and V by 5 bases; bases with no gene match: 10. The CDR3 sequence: CASSPGSSGLNTGELFF. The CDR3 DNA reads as TGTGCCAGCAGTCCCGGCTCTAGCGGACTGAACACCGGGGAGCTGTTTTTT.

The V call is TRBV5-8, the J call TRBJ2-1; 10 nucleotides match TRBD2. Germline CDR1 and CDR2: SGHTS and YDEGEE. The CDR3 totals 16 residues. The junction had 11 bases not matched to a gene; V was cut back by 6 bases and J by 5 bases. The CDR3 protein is CASTLGLAGADNEQFF. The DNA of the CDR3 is TGTGCCAGCACCCTTGGTCTAGCGGGAGCTGACAATGAGCAGTTCTTC.

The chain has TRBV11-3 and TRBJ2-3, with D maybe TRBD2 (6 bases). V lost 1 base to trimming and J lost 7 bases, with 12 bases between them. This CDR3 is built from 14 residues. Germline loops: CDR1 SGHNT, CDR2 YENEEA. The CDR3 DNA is TGTGCCAGCAGCTTAGGTACTAGCAGAAATACGCAGTATTTT. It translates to CASSLGTSRNTQYF.

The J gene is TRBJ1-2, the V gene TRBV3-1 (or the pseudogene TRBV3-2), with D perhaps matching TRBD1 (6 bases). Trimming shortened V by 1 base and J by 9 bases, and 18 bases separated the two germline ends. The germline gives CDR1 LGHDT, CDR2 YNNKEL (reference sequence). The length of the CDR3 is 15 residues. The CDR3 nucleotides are TGTGCCAGCAGCCAAGGGATCCGGGACACCAACAGCTACACCTTC. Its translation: CASSQGIRDTNSYTF.

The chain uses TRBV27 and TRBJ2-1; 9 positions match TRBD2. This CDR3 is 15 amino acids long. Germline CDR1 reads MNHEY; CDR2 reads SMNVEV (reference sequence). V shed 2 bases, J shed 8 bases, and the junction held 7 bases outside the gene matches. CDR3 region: CASSLGLAGIDEQFF. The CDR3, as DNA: TGTGCCAGCAGTTTAGGGCTAGCGGGAATAGATGAGCAGTTCTTC.

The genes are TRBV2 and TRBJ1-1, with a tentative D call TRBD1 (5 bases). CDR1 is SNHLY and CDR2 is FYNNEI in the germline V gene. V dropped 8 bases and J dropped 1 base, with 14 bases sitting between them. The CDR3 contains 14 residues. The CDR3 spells CASRQGLTNTEAFF. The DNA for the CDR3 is TGTGCCAGCCGGCAGGGCCTTACGAACACTGAAGCTTTCTTT.

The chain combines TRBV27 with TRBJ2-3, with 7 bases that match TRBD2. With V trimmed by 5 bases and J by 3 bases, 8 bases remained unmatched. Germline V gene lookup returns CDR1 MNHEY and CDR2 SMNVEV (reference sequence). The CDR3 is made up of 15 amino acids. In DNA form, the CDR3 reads TGTGCCAGCAGTGTCCGAGCGGGGCAAACAGATACGCAGTATTTT. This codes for CASSVRAGQTDTQYF.

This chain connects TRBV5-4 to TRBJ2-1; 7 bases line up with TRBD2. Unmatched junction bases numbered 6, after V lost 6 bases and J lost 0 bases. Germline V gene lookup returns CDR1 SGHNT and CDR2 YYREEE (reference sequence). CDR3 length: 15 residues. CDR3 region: CASTSGGYSYNEQFF. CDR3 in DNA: TGTGCCAGCACCTCGGGGGGATACTCCTACAATGAGCAGTTCTTC.

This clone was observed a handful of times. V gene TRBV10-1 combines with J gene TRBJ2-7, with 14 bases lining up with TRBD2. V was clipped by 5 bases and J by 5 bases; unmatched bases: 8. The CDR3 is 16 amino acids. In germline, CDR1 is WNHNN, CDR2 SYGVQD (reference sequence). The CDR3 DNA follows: TGCGCCAGCAGTTTAGGGACTAGCGGGAGACACCACGAGCAGTACTTC. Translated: CASSLGTSGRHHEQYF.

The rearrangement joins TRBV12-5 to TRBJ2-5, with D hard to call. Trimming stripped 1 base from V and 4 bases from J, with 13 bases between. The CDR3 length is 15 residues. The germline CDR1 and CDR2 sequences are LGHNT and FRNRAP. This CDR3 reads CASGLAPDGGETQYF. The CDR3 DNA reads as TGTGCTAGTGGTTTGGCCCCTGATGGCGGAGAGACCCAGTACTTC.

CDR3 nucleotide sequence: TGTGCCAGCAGCAAAGTCGGGGGAGGTTTGGACTATGGCTACACCTTC. Protein sequence: CASSKVGGGLDYGYTF. The V and J genes are TRBV21-1 and TRBJ1-2. TRBV21-1 represents a pseudogene. The CDR3 runs 16 residues.

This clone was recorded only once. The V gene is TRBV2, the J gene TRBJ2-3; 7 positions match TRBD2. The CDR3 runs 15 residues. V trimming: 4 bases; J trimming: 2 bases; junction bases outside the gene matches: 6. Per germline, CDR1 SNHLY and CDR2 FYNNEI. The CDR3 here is CASSVQRGATDTQYF. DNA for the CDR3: TGTGCCAGCAGTGTTCAGCGGGGCGCCACAGATACGCAGTATTTT.

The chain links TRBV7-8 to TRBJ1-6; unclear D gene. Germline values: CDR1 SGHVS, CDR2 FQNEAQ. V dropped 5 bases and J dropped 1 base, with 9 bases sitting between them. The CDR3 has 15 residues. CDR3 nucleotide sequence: TGTGCCAGCAGCCTCCCCGGGTCCTATAATTCACCCCTCCACTTT. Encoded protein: CASSLPGSYNSPLHF.

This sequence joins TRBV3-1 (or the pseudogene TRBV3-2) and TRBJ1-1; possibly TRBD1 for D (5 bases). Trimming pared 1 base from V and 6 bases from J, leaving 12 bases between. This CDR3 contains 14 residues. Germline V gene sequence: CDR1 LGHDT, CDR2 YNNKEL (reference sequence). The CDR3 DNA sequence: TGTGCCAGCAGCCAAGTTGGGGCTAGCGCTGAAGCTTTCTTT. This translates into CASSQVGASAEAFF.

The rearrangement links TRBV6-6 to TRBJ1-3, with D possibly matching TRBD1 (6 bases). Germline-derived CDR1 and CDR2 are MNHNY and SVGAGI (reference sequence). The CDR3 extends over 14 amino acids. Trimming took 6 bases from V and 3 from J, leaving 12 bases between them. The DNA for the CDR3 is TGTGCCAGCAGACAGGGTCTTGGTGGAAACACCATATATTTT. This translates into CASRQGLGGNTIYF.

In DNA form, the CDR3 reads TGTGCCAGCAGTTACTTTGACGAGCAGTACTTC. Translating it yields CASSYFDEQYF. This chain connects TRBV2 to TRBJ2-7; D unclear. Per the germline V gene, CDR1 is SNHLY and CDR2 is FYNNEI. This CDR3 has 11 residues. Trimming pared 5 bases from V and 5 bases from J, leaving 7 bases between.

Here the CDR3 reads CASSLIPSVGGETQYF. The CDR3 DNA follows: TGCGCCAGCAGCCTTATACCAAGCGTGGGGGGAGAGACCCAGTACTTC. The genes are TRBV4-1 and TRBJ2-5, with D possibly matching TRBD2 (6 bases). V lost 4 bases and J 4 bases, leaving 19 bases between the germline ends. The CDR3 is made up of 16 amino acids. CDR1 and CDR2 (germline): MGHRA, YSYEKL.

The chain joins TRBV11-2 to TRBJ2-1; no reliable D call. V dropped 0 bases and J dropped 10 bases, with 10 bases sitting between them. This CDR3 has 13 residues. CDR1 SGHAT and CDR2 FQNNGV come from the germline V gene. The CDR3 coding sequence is TGTGCCAGCAGCTTAGATGCGGCATTGGAGCAGTTCTTC. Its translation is CASSLDAALEQFF.

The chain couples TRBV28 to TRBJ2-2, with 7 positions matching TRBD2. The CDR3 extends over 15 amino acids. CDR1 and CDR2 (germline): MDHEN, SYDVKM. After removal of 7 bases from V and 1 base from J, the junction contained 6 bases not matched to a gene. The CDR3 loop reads CASMRPGGNTGELFF. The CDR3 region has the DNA TGTGCCAGCATGAGACCGGGAGGGAACACCGGGGAGCTGTTTTTT.

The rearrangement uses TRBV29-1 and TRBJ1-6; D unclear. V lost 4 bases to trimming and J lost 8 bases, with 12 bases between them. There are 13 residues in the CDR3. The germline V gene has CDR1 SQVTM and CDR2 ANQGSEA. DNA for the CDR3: TGCAGCGTTGGGGTTGGCAGCGATTCACCCCTCCACTTT. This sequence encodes CSVGVGSDSPLHF. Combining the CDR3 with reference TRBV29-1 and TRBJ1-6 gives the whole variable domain SAVISQKPSRDICQRGTSLTIQCQVDSQVTMMFWYRQQPGQSLTLIATANQGSEATYESGFVIDKFPISRPNLTFSTLTVSNMSPEDSSIYLCSVGVGSDSPLHFGNGTRLTVT.

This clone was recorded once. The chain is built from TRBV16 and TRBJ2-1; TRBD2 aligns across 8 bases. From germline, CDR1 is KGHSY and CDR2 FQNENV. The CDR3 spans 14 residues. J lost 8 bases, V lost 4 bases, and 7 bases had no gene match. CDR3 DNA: TGTGCCAGCAGCCCCGTAGCGGGACTCCATGAGCAGTTCTTC. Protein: CASSPVAGLHEQFF.

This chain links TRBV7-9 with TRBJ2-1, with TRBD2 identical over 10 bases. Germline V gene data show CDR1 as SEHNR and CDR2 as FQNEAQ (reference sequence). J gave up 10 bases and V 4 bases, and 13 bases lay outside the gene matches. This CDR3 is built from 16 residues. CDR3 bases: TGTGCCAGCAGCTCTCCGAGACTAGCGGGCCCCCTCGAGCAGTTCTTC. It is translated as CASSSPRLAGPLEQFF. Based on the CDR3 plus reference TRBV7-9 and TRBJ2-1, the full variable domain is DTGVSQNPRHKITKRGQNVTFRCDPISEHNRLYWYRQTLGQGPEFLTYFQNEAQLEKSRLLSDRFSAERPKGSFSTLEIQRTEQGDSAMYLCASSSPRLAGPLEQFFGPGTRLTVL.

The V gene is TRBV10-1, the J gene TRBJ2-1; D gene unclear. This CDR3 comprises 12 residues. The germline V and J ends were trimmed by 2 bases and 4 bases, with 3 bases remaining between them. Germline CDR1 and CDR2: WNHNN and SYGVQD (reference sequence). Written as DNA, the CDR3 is TGCGCCAGCAGTGAGACATACAATGAGCAGTTCTTC. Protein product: CASSETYNEQFF.

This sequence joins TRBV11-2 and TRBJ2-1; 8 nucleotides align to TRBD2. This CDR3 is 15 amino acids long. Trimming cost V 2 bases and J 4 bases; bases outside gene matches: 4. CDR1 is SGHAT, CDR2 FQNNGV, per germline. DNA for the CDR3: TGTGCCAGCAGCTTAAGAGCGGGAGATTACAATGAGCAGTTCTTC. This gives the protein CASSLRAGDYNEQFF.

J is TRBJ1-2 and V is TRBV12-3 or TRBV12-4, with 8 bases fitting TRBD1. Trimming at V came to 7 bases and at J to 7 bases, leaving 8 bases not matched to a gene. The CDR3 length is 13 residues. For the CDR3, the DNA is TGTGCCAGCACCAATTCCCAGGGGGCTGGCTACACCTTC. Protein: CASTNSQGAGYTF.

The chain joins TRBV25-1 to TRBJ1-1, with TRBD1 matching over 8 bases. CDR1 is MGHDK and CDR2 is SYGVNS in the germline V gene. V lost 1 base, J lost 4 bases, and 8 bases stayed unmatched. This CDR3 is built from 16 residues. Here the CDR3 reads CASSESFRGRGTEAFF. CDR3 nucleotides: TGTGCCAGCAGTGAATCCTTCAGGGGGCGGGGCACTGAAGCTTTCTTT.